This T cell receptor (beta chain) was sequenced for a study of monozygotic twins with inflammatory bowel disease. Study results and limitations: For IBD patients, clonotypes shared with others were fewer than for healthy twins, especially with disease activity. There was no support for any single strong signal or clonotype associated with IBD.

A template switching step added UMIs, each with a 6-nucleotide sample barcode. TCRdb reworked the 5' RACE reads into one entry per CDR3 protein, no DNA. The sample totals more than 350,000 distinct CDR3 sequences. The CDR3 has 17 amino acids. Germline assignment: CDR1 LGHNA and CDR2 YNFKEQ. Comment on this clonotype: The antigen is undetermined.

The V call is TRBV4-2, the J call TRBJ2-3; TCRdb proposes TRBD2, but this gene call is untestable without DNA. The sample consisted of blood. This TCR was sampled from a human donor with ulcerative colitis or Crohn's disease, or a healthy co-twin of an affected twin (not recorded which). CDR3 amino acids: CASSGLAGGPLTDTQYF.